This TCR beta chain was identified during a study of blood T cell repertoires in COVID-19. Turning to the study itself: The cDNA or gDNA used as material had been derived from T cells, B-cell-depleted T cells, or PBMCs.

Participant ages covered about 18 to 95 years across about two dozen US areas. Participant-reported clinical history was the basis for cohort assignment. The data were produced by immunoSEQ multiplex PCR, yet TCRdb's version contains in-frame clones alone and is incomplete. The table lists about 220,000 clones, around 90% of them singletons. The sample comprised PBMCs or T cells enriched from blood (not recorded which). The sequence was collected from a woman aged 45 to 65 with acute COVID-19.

In nucleotides, the CDR3 is TGTGCCAGCAGCTACCTACAGGGGTTGGGAGAAAAACTGTTTTTT. Translating it yields CASSYLQGLGEKLFF. The gene calls are TRBV11-2 and TRBJ1-4, with 7 positions matching TRBD1. Germline CDR1 and CDR2: SGHAT and FQNNGV. V was pared by 4 bases and J by 8 bases, with 10 bases of the junction left unmatched. The CDR3 extends over 15 amino acids.